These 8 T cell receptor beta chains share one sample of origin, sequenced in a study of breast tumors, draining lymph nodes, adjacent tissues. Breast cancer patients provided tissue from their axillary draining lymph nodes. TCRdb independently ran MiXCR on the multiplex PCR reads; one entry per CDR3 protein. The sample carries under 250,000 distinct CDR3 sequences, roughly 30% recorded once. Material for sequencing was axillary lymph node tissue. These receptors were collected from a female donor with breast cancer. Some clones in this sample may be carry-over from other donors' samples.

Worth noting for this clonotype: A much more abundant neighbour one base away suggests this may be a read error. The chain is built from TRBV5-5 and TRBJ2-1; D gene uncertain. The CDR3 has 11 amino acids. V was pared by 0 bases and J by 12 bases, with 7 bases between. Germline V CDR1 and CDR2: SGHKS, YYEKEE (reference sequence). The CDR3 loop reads CASSLGLTQFF. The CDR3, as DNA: TGTGCCAGCAGCTTGGGACTTACGCAGTTCTTC. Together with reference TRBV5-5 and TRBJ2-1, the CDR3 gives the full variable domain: DAGVTQSPTHLIKTRGQQVTLRCSPISGHKSVSWYQQVLGQGPQFIFQYYEKEERGRGNFPDRFSARQFPNYSSELNVNALLLGDSALYLCASSLGLTQFFGPGTRLTVL.

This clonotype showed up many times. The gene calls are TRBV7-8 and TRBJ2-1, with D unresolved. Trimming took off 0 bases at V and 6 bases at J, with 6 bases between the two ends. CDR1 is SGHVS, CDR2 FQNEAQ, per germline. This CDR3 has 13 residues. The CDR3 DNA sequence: TGTGCCAGCAGCTTAGCGCTCGGCAATGAGCAGTTCTTC. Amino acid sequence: CASSLALGNEQFF.

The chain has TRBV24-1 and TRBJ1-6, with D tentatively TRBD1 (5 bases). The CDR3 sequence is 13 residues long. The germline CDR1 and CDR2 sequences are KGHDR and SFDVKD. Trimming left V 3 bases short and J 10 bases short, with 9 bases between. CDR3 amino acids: CATSDRKGSPLHF. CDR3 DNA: TGTGCCACCAGTGATCGTAAGGGGTCACCCCTCCACTTT.

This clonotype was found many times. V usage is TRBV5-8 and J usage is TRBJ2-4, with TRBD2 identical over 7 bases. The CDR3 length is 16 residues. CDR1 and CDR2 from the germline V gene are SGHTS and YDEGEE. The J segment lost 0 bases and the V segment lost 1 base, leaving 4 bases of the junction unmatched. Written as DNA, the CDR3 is TGTGCCAGCAGCTTGTGGGCGGGAGTAGCCAAAAACATTCAGTACTTC. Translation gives CASSLWAGVAKNIQYF. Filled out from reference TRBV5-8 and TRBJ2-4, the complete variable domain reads EAGVTQSPTHLIKTRGQQATLRCSPISGHTSVYWYQQALGLGLQFLLWYDEGEERNRGNFPPRFSGRQFPNYSSELNVNALELEDSALYLCASSLWAGVAKNIQYFGAGTRLSVL.

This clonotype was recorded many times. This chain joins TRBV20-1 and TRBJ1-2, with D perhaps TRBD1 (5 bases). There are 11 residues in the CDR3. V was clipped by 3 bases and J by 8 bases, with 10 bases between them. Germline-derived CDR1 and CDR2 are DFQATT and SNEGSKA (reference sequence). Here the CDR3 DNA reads TGCAGTGCTAGTGGGGGTGGGGGCTACACCTTC. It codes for CSASGGGGYTF.

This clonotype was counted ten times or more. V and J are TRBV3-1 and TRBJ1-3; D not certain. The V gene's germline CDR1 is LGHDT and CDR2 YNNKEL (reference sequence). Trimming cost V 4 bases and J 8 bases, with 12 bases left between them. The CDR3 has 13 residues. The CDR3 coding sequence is TGTGCCAGCAGCCGAAACCGGGGAGACACCATATATTTT. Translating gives CASSRNRGDTIYF.

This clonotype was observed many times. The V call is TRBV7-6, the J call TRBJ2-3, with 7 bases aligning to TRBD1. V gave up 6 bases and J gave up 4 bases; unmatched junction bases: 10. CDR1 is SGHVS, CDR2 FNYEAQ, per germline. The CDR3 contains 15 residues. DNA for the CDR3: TGTGCCAGCAGGGAGACAGGGATTCCTTCAGATACGCAGTATTTT. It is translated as CASRETGIPSDTQYF.

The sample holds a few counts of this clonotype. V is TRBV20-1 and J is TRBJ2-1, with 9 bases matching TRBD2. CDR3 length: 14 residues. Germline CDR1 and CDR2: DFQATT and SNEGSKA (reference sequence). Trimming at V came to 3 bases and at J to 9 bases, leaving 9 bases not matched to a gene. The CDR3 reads CSARVAGGPPEQFF. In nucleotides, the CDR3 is TGCAGTGCTAGGGTGGCGGGAGGGCCCCCTGAGCAGTTCTTC.